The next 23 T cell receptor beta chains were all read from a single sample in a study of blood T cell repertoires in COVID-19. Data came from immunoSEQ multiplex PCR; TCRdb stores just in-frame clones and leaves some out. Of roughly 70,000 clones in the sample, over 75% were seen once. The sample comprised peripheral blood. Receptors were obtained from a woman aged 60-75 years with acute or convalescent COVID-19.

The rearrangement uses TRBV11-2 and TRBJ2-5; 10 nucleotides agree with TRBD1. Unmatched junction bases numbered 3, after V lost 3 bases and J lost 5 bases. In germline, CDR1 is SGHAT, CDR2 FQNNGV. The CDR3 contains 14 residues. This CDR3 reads CASSLGQGLETQYF. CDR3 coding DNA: TGTGCCAGCAGCTTGGGACAGGGGCTGGAGACCCAGTACTTC. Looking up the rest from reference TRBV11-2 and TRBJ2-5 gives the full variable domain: EAGVAQSPRYKIIEKRQSVAFWCNPISGHATLYWYQQILGQGPKLLIQFQNNGVVDDSQLPKDRFSAERLKGVDSTLKIQPAKLEDSAVYLCASSLGQGLETQYFGPGTRLLVL.

CDR3 sequence reads: CASSESPGFAYNEQFF. In DNA, the CDR3 is TGTGCCAGCAGTGAATCTCCGGGGTTCGCCTACAATGAGCAGTTCTTC. The chain combines TRBV25-1 with TRBJ2-1; D possibly corresponds to TRBD2 (5 bases). CDR1 MGHDK and CDR2 SYGVNS come from the germline V gene. The ends were cut back, 1 base at V and 2 bases at J, with 12 bases in the middle. The CDR3 has 16 amino acids.

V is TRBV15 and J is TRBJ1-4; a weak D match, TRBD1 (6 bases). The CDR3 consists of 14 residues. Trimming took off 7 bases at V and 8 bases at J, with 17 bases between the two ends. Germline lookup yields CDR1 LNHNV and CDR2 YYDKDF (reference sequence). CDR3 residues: CATTSQGSKEKLFF. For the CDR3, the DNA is TGTGCCACCACCTCACAGGGAAGTAAGGAAAAACTGTTTTTT.

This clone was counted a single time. The CDR3 coding sequence is TGTGCCAGCAGCGGGGGACTAGCCTCCAATGAGCAGTTCTTC. Protein product: CASSGGLASNEQFF. This chain links TRBV7-3 with TRBJ2-1; the match to TRBD2 covers 9 bases. CDR1 and CDR2 from the germline V gene are SGHTA and FQGTGA. CDR3 size: 14 residues. J was trimmed by 6 bases and V by 5 bases; bases with no gene match: 5. Full variable domain (missing parts from reference TRBV7-3 and TRBJ2-1): GAGVSQTPSNKVTEKGKYVELRCDPISGHTALYWYRQSLGQGPEFLIYFQGTGAADDSGLPNDRFFAVRPEGSVSTLKIQRTERGDSAVYLCASSGGLASNEQFFGPGTRLTVL.

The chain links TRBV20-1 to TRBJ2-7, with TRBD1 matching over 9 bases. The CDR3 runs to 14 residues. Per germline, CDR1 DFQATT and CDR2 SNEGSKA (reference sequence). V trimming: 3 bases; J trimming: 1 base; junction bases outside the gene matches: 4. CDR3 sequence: CSASIGTGSYEQYF. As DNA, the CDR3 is TGCAGTGCTAGTATCGGGACAGGGTCCTACGAGCAGTACTTC.

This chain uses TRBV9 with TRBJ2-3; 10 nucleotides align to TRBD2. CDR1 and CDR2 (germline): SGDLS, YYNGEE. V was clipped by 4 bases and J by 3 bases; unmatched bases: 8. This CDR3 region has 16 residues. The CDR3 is CASSLEAGGPTDTQYF. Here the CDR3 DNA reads TGTGCCAGCAGCCTCGAAGCGGGAGGGCCGACAGATACGCAGTATTTT.

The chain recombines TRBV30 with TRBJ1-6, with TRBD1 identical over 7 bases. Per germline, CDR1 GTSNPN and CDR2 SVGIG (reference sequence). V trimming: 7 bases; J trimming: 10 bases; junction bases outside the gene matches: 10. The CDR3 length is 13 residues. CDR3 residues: CASEGARGSPLHF. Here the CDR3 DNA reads TGTGCCTCCGAGGGGGCCAGGGGATCACCCCTCCACTTT. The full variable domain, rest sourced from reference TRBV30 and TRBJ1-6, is SQTIHQWPATLVQPVGSPLSLECTVEGTSNPNLYWYRQAAGRGLQLLFYSVGIGQISSEVPQNLSASRPQDRQFILSSKKLLLSDSGFYLCASEGARGSPLHFGNGTRLTVT.

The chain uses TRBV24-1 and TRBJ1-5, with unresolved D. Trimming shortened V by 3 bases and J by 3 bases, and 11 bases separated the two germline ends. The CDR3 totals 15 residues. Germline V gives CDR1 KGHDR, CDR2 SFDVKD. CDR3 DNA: TGTGCCACCAGTGATCCCAGGAGGGCCAATCAGCCCCAGCATTTT. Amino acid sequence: CATSDPRRANQPQHF.

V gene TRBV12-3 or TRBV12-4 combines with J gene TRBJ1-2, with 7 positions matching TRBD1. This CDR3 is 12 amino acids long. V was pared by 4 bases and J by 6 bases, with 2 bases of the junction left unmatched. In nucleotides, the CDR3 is TGTGCCAGCAGTTCGACAGGGCATGGCTACACCTTC. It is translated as CASSSTGHGYTF.

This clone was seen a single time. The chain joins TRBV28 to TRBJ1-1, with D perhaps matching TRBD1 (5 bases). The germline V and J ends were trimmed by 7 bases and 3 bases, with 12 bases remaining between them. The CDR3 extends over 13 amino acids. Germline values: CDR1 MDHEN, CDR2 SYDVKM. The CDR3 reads CASIRRGDTEAFF. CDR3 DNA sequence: TGTGCCAGCATCAGGAGGGGCGACACTGAAGCTTTCTTT.

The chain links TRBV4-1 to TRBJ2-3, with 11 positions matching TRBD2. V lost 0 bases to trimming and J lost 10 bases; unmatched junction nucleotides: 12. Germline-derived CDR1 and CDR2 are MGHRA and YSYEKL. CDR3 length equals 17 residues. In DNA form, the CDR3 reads TGCGCCAGCAGCCAAGATTGGTACCTAGCGGGAGGACTTGCGCAGTATTTT. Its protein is CASSQDWYLAGGLAQYF.

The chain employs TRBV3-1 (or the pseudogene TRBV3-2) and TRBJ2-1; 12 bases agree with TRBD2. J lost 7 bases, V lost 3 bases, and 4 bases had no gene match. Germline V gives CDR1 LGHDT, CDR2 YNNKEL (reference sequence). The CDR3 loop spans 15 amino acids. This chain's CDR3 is CASSQGLAGYNEQFF. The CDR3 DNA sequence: TGTGCCAGCAGCCAGGGACTAGCGGGTTATAATGAGCAGTTCTTC.

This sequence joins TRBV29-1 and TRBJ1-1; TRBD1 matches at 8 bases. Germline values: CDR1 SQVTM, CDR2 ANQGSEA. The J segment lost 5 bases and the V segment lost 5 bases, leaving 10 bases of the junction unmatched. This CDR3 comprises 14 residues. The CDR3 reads CSVQTGTGGTEAFF. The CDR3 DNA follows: TGCAGCGTTCAGACCGGGACAGGAGGTACTGAAGCTTTCTTT. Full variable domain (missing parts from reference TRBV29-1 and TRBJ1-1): SAVISQKPSRDICQRGTSLTIQCQVDSQVTMMFWYRQQPGQSLTLIATANQGSEATYESGFVIDKFPISRPNLTFSTLTVSNMSPEDSSIYLCSVQTGTGGTEAFFGQGTRLTVV.

CDR3 bases: TGTGCCAGCAGAAGGACAGGGGAAAGTGAAGCTTTCTTT. Its translation is CASRRTGESEAFF. The V and J genes are TRBV6-6 and TRBJ1-1; TRBD1 matches 9 bases. The CDR3 loop spans 13 amino acids. J was trimmed by 7 bases and V by 6 bases; bases with no gene match: 6. Germline values: CDR1 MNHNY, CDR2 SVGAGI (reference sequence).

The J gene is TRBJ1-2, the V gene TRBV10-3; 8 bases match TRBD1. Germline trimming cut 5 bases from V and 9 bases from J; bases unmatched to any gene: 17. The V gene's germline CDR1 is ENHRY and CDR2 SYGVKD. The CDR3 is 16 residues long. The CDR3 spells CAISTIPQGASVRYTF. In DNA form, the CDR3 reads TGTGCCATCAGTACTATACCTCAGGGGGCCAGCGTACGCTACACCTTC.

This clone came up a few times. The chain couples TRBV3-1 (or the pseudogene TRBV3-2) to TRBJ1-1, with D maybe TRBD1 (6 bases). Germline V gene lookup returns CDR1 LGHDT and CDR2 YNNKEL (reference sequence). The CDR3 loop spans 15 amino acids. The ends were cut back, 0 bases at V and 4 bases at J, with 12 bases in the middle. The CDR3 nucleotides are TGTGCCAGCAGCCAAGATCTGGGGGGGGCCACTGAAGCTTTCTTT. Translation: CASSQDLGGATEAFF.

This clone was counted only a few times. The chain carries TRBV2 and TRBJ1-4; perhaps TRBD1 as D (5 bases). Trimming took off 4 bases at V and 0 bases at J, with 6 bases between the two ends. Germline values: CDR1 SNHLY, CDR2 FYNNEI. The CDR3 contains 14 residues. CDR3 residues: CASSGTTTNEKLFF. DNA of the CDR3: TGTGCCAGCAGTGGGACAACAACTAATGAAAAACTGTTTTTT.

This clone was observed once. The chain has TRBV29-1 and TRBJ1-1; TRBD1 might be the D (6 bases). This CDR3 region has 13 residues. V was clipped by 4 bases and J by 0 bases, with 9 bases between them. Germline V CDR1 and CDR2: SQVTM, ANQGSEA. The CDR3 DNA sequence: TGCAGCGTTGGCAGGGGAGTGAACACTGAAGCTTTCTTT. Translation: CSVGRGVNTEAFF.

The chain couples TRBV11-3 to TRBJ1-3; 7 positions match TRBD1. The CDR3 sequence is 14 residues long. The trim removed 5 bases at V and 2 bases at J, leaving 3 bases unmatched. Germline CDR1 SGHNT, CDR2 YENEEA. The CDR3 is CASSLQGTGNTIYF. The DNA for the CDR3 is TGTGCCAGCAGCCTACAGGGGACTGGAAACACCATATATTTT.

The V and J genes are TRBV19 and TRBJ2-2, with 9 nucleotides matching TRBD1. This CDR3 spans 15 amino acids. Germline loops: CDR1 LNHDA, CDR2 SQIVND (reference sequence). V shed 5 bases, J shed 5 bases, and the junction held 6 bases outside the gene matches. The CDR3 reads CASSVQGARTGELFF. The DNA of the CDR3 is TGTGCCAGTAGTGTACAGGGGGCACGGACCGGGGAGCTGTTTTTT. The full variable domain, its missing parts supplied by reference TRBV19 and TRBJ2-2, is DGGITQSPKYLFRKEGQNVTLSCEQNLNHDAMYWYRQDPGQGLRLIYYSQIVNDFQKGDIAEGYSVSREKKESFPLTVTSAQKNPTAFYLCASSVQGARTGELFFGEGSRLTVL.

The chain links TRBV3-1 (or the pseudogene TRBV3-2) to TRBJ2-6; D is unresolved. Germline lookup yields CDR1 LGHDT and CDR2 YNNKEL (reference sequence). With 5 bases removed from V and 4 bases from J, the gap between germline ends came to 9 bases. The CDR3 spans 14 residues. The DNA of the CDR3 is TGTGCCAGCAGCAGTGACTCAGGGGCCAACGTCCTGACTTTC. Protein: CASSSDSGANVLTF.

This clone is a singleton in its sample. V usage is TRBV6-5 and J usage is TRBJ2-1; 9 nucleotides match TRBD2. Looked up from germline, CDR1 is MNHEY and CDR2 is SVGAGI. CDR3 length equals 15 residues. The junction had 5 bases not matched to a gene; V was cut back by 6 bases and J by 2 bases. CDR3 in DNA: TGTGCCAGCAGGCGCTCTAGCGGGACCTACAATGAGCAGTTCTTC. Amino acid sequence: CASRRSSGTYNEQFF.

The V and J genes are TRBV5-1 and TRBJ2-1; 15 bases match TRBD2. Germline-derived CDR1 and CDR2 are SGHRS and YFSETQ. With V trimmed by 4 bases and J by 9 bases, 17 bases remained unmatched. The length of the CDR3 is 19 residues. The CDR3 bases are TGCGCCAGCAGCCCGACGCCCAGGGGACTAGCGGGGGGCCAGGGTGAGCAGTTCTTC. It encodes CASSPTPRGLAGGQGEQFF.